This TCR beta chain appears in the sequencing data of a study of cytomegalovirus exposure and HLA in healthy donors. This clone was seen a single time. Its antigen is unknown. Findings and limits, study-wide: Testing in vitro showed a few CMV-associated chains specific for CMV antigens.

There are 14 residues in the CDR3. Trimming removed 2 bases from V and 0 bases from J, with 7 bases in between. From germline, CDR1 is SGHVS and CDR2 FNYEAQ. Measured with immunoSEQ multiplex PCR; TCRdb has only the in-frame clones, and not every one. The table has more than 250,000 clones, roughly 87% seen once. Sequenced material: PBMCs. The V gene is TRBV7-6, the J gene TRBJ2-5, with D unresolved. This receptor was obtained from a woman in her twenties or thirties in good health and CMV-seropositive. The CDR3 is CASSLSQDQETQYF. Here the CDR3 DNA reads TGTGCCAGCAGCTTATCCCAGGACCAAGAGACCCAGTACTTC.